The sequence of this T cell receptor beta chain was determined in a study of T cell responses to AZD1222 COVID-19 vaccine. Broader study findings: Only six individuals given AZD1222 were seropositive at baseline. White British donors predominated, females outnumbered males, and clonal diversity was possibly underestimated. Among vaccine-associated CD4 TCRs, coverage spanned spike, with dominance at 160-218 and 743-854.

Comments on this clone: Its antigen is currently unknown.

Using immunoSEQ multiplex PCR, the repertoire was profiled, and TCRdb retains in-frame clones only, with some absent. The table includes 150,000 to 200,000 clones, under 95% detected once. Germline CDR1 and CDR2: MNHEY and SMNVEV (reference sequence). CDR3 length: 16 residues. V lost 8 bases, J lost 8 bases, and 20 bases stayed unmatched. The sequenced sample was peripheral blood, obtained on day 0 of MenACWY control vaccination. This clonotype originated in an adult in good health. The chain employs TRBV27 and TRBJ1-2; 7 positions match TRBD1. The CDR3 DNA sequence: TGTGCCAGCGCTCCACGGGGACAGTCTATATTGGGGGGCTACACCTTC. Translated, it gives CASAPRGQSILGGYTF.